This T cell receptor (beta chain) came from a study of blood T cells in healthy people across ages. Details on this clonotype: Its antigen remains unidentified.

Using a J-beta primer mix together with a sample-barcoded 5' primer, a second PCR was run for about 6 to 11 cycles. There were at least 3 million CDR3-containing paired-end reads obtained from each sample. TCRdb analysed the 5' RACE reads with MiXCR anew, one entry per CDR3 protein. The sample contains some 1.4 million distinct CDR3 sequences, 35% to 45% of which appear only once. General observations from the study: Changes seen in expanded clonotypes were possibly confounded by donor CMV status left unknown. Diversity was higher, and naive CD4+ cells more numerous, in long-lived donors than in aged donors.

RNA extraction gave at least 5.5 micrograms of total RNA per sample. Material for sequencing was blood. This receptor was identified in a woman aged 18-29 years in good health.

CDR3 nucleotide sequence: TGCGCCAGCAGCCGCCGGACTAGCGGGGCGAACACCGGGGAGCTGTTTTTT. It is translated as CASSRRTSGANTGELFF. This chain links TRBV5-1 with TRBJ2-2; TRBD2 aligns across 12 bases. Trimming cost V 4 bases and J 0 bases; bases outside gene matches: 4. This CDR3 is 17 amino acids long. Germline CDR1 SGHRS, CDR2 YFSETQ.